The 9 T cell receptor beta chains reported below all come from one sample, sequenced in a study of T cells in women clearing cervical HPV infection. The data were produced by immunoSEQ multiplex PCR, yet TCRdb's version contains in-frame clones alone and is incomplete. The table counts about 24,000 clones; around 5.4% lies in the top ten. Sequenced: blood buffy coat. The receptors shown here come from a woman aged 18-70 years with a cervical HPV16 infection that either progressed to CIN3+ or cleared (not recorded which).

In regard to this clone: The read gets to within 3 residues of the CDR3 end, and the germline J gene fills in the rest. J is TRBJ2-2 and V is TRBV7-3; 9 bases match TRBD1. The CDR3 is 15 amino acids. Trimming took 5 bases from V and 0 from J; bases not matched to a gene: 1. Germline lookup yields CDR1 SGHTA and CDR2 FQGTGA. The CDR3 here is CASSRQGANTGELFF. Incomplete CDR3 DNA: TGTGCCAGCAGCAGACAGGGGGCGAACACCGGGGAG.

Comment on this clone: The CDR3 is cut off 3 residues early in the read; its end comes from the germline J gene. The gene calls are TRBV20-1 and TRBJ1-1, with TRBD1 identical over 7 bases. Trimming removed 2 bases from V and 0 bases from J; junction bases left unmatched: 6. The CDR3 is 15 residues long. Germline V gives CDR1 DFQATT, CDR2 SNEGSKA (reference sequence). The CDR3 bases that were read are TGCAGTGCTAGATCGGCAGGGGGGATGAACACTGAA. This translates into CSARSAGGMNTE. The full CDR3 protein reads CSARSAGGMNTEAFF.

As regards this clone: The CDR3 end is not reached by the read, which stops 3 residues before it; the germline J gene fills it in. V is TRBV2 and J is TRBJ1-2; D is possibly TRBD1 (5 bases). This CDR3 region has 14 residues. Germline V gene lookup returns CDR1 SNHLY and CDR2 FYNNEI. Trimming shortened V by 0 bases and J by 2 bases, and 7 bases separated the two germline ends. The CDR3 reads CASSEAAGNYGYTF. CDR3 DNA, as far as it was read: TGTGCCAGCAGTGAAGCGGCAGGGAACTATGGC. Filled out from reference TRBV2 and TRBJ1-2, the complete variable domain reads EPEVTQTPSHQVTQMGQEVILRCVPISNHLYFYWYRQILGQKVEFLVSFYNNEISEKSEIFDDQFSVERPDGSNFTLKIRSTKLEDSAMYFCASSEAAGNYGYTFGSGTRLTVV.

In the case of this clone: The read ends 3 residues before the CDR3 terminus; that terminus is restored from the germline J gene. This chain uses TRBV10-3 with TRBJ2-3; D is undetermined. Per germline, CDR1 ENHRY and CDR2 SYGVKD. V was cut by 3 bases and J by 2 bases, with 12 bases left in between. The CDR3 contains 15 residues. CDR3 protein: CAISDTSAHTDTQYF. CDR3 bases read: TGTGCCATCAGTGACACGAGCGCCCACACAGATACG.

Details on this clone: The CDR3 is cut off 3 residues early in the read; its end comes from the germline J gene. The chain recombines TRBV15 with TRBJ1-6, with D possibly matching TRBD1 (6 bases). The CDR3 covers 16 residues. V was pared by 0 bases and J by 9 bases, with 15 bases between. Germline V lookup: CDR1 LNHNV, CDR2 YYDKDF (reference sequence). The sequenced CDR3 bases are TGTGCCACCAGCAGAGACCAGGACAGTAGAGGTTCACCC. Amino acid sequence: CATSRDQDSRGSP. Given in full, the CDR3 is CATSRDQDSRGSPLHF.

With respect to this clone: Read data end 3 residues before the CDR3 end; the end is taken from the germline J gene. This chain joins TRBV19 and TRBJ2-2; 7 nucleotides match TRBD2. From germline, CDR1 is LNHDA and CDR2 SQIVND (reference sequence). There are 16 residues in the CDR3. V gave up 3 bases and J gave up 4 bases; unmatched junction bases: 8. CDR3 loop: CASSMLSGMGTGELFF. The part of the CDR3 DNA that was read is TGTGCCAGTAGTATGTTAAGCGGGATGGGCACCGGGGAG.

Notes on this clone: Sequencing ends 3 residues short of the CDR3 end; the germline J gene provides the rest. The chain employs TRBV19 and TRBJ2-6; possibly TRBD1 for D (6 bases). The CDR3 covers 15 residues. The germline V and J ends were trimmed by 7 bases and 0 bases, with 10 bases remaining between them. CDR1 is LNHDA, CDR2 SQIVND, per germline (reference sequence). The CDR3 DNA, read in part, is TGTGCCAGTACCTGGGACACCTCTGGGGCCAACGTC. Amino acid sequence: CASTWDTSGANV. The whole CDR3 protein reads CASTWDTSGANVLTF.

Concerning this clone: The read stops 3 residues short of the end of the CDR3; the missing end is completed from the germline J gene. The gene calls are TRBV20-1 and TRBJ2-3; D possibly corresponds to TRBD2 (6 bases). The CDR3 has 12 residues. Germline V lookup: CDR1 DFQATT, CDR2 SNEGSKA (reference sequence). The ends were cut back, 5 bases at V and 7 bases at J, with 13 bases in the middle. CDR3 amino acids: CSALPGLNTQYF. The covered CDR3 bases are TGCAGTGCTCTTCCGGGACTCAATACG.

About this clone itself: The read terminates 3 residues before the CDR3 end, so the remaining end is supplied by the germline J gene. This rearrangement joins TRBV6-2 or TRBV6-3 to TRBJ2-7, with 7 nucleotides matching TRBD1. From germline, CDR1 is MNHEY and CDR2 SVGEGT. The CDR3 totals 16 residues. With 7 bases clipped from V and 0 bases from J, the junction kept 12 bases outside the gene matches. The sequenced part of the CDR3 DNA is TGTGCCAGCACCAAAGTAAACAGGGGCCCCTCCTACGAG. It encodes CASTKVNRGPSYE. The CDR3 in its entirety is CASTKVNRGPSYEQYF.